The T cell receptor beta chain described here comes from a study of blood T cell repertoires in COVID-19. Across the study: Sources were T cells, B-cell-depleted T cells, or PBMCs; the material itself was cDNA or gDNA.

This CDR3 spans 15 amino acids. The trim removed 5 bases at V and 4 bases at J, leaving 11 bases unmatched. Germline assignment: CDR1 SGHRS and CDR2 YFSETQ. Per the study methods: The authors estimated nucleated cell counts from reference gene primer amplification. Data came from immunoSEQ multiplex PCR; TCRdb stores just in-frame clones and leaves some out. The V and J calls and clone size are taken from that table; D and trimming were inferred from the DNA. The repertoire includes 270,000 or so clones, 80% to 90% of them detected once, and approximately 4.6% sits in the top ten. J is TRBJ1-1 and V is TRBV5-1; 7 positions match TRBD1. The receptor was isolated from a man aged 35-49 years with acute or convalescent COVID-19. Sequences were obtained from peripheral blood. CDR3 loop: CASSVKGGDSTEAFF. As DNA, the CDR3 is TGCGCCAGCAGTGTAAAAGGGGGCGATAGCACTGAAGCTTTCTTT.